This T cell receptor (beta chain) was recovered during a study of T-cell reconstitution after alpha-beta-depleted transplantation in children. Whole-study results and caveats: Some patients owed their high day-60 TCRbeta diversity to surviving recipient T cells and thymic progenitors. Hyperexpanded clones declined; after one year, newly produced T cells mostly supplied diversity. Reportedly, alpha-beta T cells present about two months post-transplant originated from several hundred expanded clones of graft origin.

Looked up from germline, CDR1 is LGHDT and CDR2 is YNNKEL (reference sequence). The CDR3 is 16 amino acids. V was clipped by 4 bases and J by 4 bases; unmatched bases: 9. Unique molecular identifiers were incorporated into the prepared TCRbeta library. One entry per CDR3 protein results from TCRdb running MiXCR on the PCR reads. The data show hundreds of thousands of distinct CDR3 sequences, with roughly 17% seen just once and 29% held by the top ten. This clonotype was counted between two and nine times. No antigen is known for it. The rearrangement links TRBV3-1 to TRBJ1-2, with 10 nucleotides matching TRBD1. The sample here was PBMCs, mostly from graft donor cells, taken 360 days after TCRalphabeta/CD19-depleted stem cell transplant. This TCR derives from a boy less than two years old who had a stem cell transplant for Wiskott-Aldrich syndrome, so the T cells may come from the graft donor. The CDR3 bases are TGTGCCAGCAGCCGAACATCGGGACAGGGGATCTATGGCTACACCTTC. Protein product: CASSRTSGQGIYGYTF.